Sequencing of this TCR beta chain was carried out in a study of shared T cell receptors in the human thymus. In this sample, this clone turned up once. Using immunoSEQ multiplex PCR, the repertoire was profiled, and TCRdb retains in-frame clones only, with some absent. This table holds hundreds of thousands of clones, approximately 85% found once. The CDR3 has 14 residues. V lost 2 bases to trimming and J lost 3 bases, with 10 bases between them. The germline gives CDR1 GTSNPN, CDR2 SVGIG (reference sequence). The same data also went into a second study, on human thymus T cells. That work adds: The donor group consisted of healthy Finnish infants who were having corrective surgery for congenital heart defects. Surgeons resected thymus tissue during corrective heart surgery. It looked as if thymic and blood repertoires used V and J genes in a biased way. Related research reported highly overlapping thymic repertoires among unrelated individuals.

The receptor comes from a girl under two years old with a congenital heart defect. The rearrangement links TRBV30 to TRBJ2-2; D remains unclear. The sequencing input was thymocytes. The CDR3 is CAWSSRPDTGELFF. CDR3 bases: TGTGCCTGGAGTTCCAGGCCGGACACCGGGGAGCTGTTTTTT.